This T cell receptor beta chain was recorded in a study of CD8+CD57+ T cells in acquired aplastic anemia. Turning to the study itself: DNA from sorted CD4+ and CD8+ cells averaged roughly 3.4 ug. Healthy donor CD4+ samples were sequenced to a depth that averaged approximately 9.9 million reads.

According to the study, genomic DNA was the template for TCR beta VDJ and CDR3 profiling. Via MiXCR, TCRdb re-called the reads, giving one row per CDR3 protein. The top ten clones hold around a third of a sample with about 110,000 distinct CDR3 sequences, around 50% of them seen once. About this clonotype: The antigen remains undetermined. This sequence may be a read error, since a much larger clone differs from it by one base.

Findings and limits, study-wide: The same twenty-nine CD8+ CDR3 sequences occurred in patients and in controls. Simpson's diversity of CD8+ cells was not significantly different in patients compared with controls.

CDR3 length: 13 amino acids. The germline V gene has CDR1 LGHDT and CDR2 YNNKEL (reference sequence). Sequencing was carried out using sorted CD4+, CD8+, or CD8+CD57+ T cells (not recorded which) from PBMCs. This TCR was sampled from a human donor in good health, serving as a control. The chain couples TRBV3-1 to TRBJ2-3, with D perhaps given as TRBD1 or TRBD2 (5 bases each). The CDR3 protein is CASSRGGQDTKYF. In nucleotides, the CDR3 is TGTGCCAGCAGCCGTGGGGGTCAAGATACGAAGTATTTT.